One and the same sample provided the 20 T cell receptor beta chains below, sequenced in a study of CD8 T cells in Susac syndrome. Roughly 0.45 to 1 ug RNA was reverse transcribed with random hexamers. TCRdb analysed the immunoSEQ multiplex PCR reads with MiXCR anew, one entry per CDR3 protein. The sample contains some 120,000 distinct CDR3 sequences, just under 95% of which appear only once. Specimen: CD4+ T cells from PBMCs. The source of these receptors is a human donor in good health.

The chain carries TRBV19 and TRBJ1-1; D is uncertain. Germline loops: CDR1 LNHDA, CDR2 SQIVND (reference sequence). V lost 5 bases, J lost 2 bases, and 9 bases lay in between. The CDR3 runs 13 residues. CDR3 sequence reads: CASSAVVNTEAFF. The DNA for the CDR3 is TGTGCCAGTAGTGCCGTCGTTAACACTGAAGCTTTCTTT.

The gene calls are TRBV30 and TRBJ1-4, with D unclear. The CDR3 covers 11 residues. Trimming removed 3 bases from V and 8 bases from J, with 7 bases in between. Germline V gives CDR1 GTSNPN, CDR2 SVGIG (reference sequence). DNA for the CDR3: TGTGCCTGGAGCATCAGAGAAAAACTGTTTTTT. Translating gives CAWSIREKLFF. Using reference TRBV30 and TRBJ1-4 for the parts outside the CDR3, the full variable domain is SQTIHQWPATLVQPVGSPLSLECTVEGTSNPNLYWYRQAAGRGLQLLFYSVGIGQISSEVPQNLSASRPQDRQFILSSKKLLLSDSGFYLCAWSIREKLFFGSGTQLSVL.

V and J are TRBV15 and TRBJ2-3; D unclear. From germline, CDR1 is LNHNV and CDR2 YYDKDF (reference sequence). This CDR3 is built from 14 residues. V was trimmed by 2 bases and J by 4 bases, leaving 10 bases between them. The CDR3 bases are TGTGCCACCAGCAGACAACCGAGTCCAGATACGCAGTATTTT. This sequence encodes CATSRQPSPDTQYF.

This clonotype was counted once. The chain is built from TRBV19 and TRBJ1-1; tentative D call: TRBD1 (5 bases). The CDR3 runs to 14 residues. V lost 8 bases and J lost 8, with 21 bases in between. Per germline, CDR1 LNHDA and CDR2 SQIVND (reference sequence). In nucleotides, the CDR3 is TGTGCCAGTTTCGACCTCGGGCAGGGCCTGGAAGCTTTCTTT. Amino acid sequence: CASFDLGQGLEAFF.

The chain has TRBV3-1 and TRBJ2-5; TRBD1 matches at 7 bases. After removal of 4 bases from V and 2 bases from J, the junction contained 4 bases not matched to a gene. The CDR3 is made up of 14 amino acids. CDR1 is LGHDT and CDR2 is YNNKEL in the germline V gene (reference sequence). The CDR3 DNA follows: TGTGCCAGCAGCCGTGGGACAGCACAAGAGACCCAGTACTTC. Protein product: CASSRGTAQETQYF.

V usage is TRBV4-1 and J usage is TRBJ2-1; D could derive from TRBD1 or TRBD2 (5 bases each). This CDR3 is 19 amino acids long. Germline V gene lookup returns CDR1 MGHRA and CDR2 YSYEKL. The ends were cut back, 4 bases at V and 0 bases at J, with 22 bases in the middle. CDR3 coding DNA: TGCGCCAGCAGCCCTTCTCCCCTCTTCCGGGACCGCTCCTACAATGAGCAGTTCTTC. Translation gives CASSPSPLFRDRSYNEQFF.

This sequence joins TRBV20-1 and TRBJ1-1; TRBD1 is a possible D gene (6 bases). V was shortened by 1 base and J by 3 bases, with 15 bases between the two germline ends. The CDR3 totals 15 residues. The germline V gene encodes CDR1 DFQATT and CDR2 SNEGSKA (reference sequence). The CDR3 region is CSARVSGAGDTEAFF. The CDR3 DNA is TGCAGTGCTAGAGTATCGGGGGCGGGAGACACTGAAGCTTTCTTT.

A single count supports this clonotype. V usage is TRBV5-1 and J usage is TRBJ1-2; possible D gene TRBD1, 5 bases. The germline CDR1 and CDR2 sequences are SGHRS and YFSETQ. V lost 0 bases and J lost 8, with 14 bases in between. The CDR3 runs to 14 residues. CDR3 DNA: TGCGCCAGCAGCTTGGCCCGCCTGGGGGACGGCTACACCTTC. This codes for CASSLARLGDGYTF.

The CDR3 DNA reads as TGTGCCAGCAGTCGTGACTCGATTAGCACAGATACGCAGTATTTT. Protein sequence: CASSRDSISTDTQYF. The J gene is TRBJ2-3, the V gene TRBV7-2; D is ambiguous. The CDR3 sequence is 15 residues long. The germline V gene encodes CDR1 SGHTA and CDR2 FQGNSA. With 6 bases removed from V and 0 bases from J, the gap between germline ends came to 13 bases.

The chain has TRBV28 and TRBJ2-1; TRBD2 aligns across 10 bases. Germline CDR1 and CDR2: MDHEN and SYDVKM. With 4 bases clipped from V and 6 bases from J, the junction kept 9 bases outside the gene matches. The CDR3 length is 16 residues. Here the CDR3 DNA reads TGTGCCAGCAGTTCTGGACTAGCGGAGGCCTTCAATGAGCAGTTCTTC. Protein: CASSSGLAEAFNEQFF.

CDR3 bases: TGCAGCGTGAGGGGGGTTTCGAACACCGGGGAGCTGTTTTTT. This gives the protein CSVRGVSNTGELFF. This sequence joins TRBV29-1 and TRBJ2-2, with D perhaps given as TRBD1 or TRBD2 (6 bases each). The CDR3 contains 14 residues. V was cut by 6 bases and J by 0 bases, with 11 bases left in between. CDR1 and CDR2 (germline): SQVTM, ANQGSEA.

The chain combines TRBV2 with TRBJ2-2; TRBD2 is a possible D gene (5 bases). CDR1 is SNHLY and CDR2 is FYNNEI in the germline V gene. The V end was cut by 6 bases, the J end by 4 bases, with 9 bases between. The length of the CDR3 is 13 residues. This chain's CDR3 is CASREVVTGELFF. Written as DNA, the CDR3 is TGTGCCAGCAGGGAGGTAGTCACCGGGGAGCTGTTTTTT. The full variable domain, in which reference TRBV2 and TRBJ2-2 provide the parts outside the CDR3, is EPEVTQTPSHQVTQMGQEVILRCVPISNHLYFYWYRQILGQKVEFLVSFYNNEISEKSEIFDDQFSVERPDGSNFTLKIRSTKLEDSAMYFCASREVVTGELFFGEGSRLTVL.

The chain carries TRBV2 and TRBJ2-7; D call uncertain. V was shortened by 1 base and J by 8 bases, with 9 bases between the two germline ends. CDR3 length: 12 amino acids. CDR1 and CDR2 from the germline V gene are SNHLY and FYNNEI. The CDR3 here is CASSEGEFQQYF. DNA for the CDR3: TGTGCCAGCAGTGAAGGCGAGTTCCAGCAGTACTTC.

The chain couples TRBV2 to TRBJ2-1; a possible D gene is TRBD1 (6 bases). This CDR3 is built from 14 residues. The ends were cut back, 7 bases at V and 0 bases at J, with 10 bases in the middle. CDR1 is SNHLY and CDR2 is FYNNEI in the germline V gene. CDR3 sequence reads: CASTPDSSYNEQFF. The CDR3 DNA follows: TGTGCCAGCACCCCGGACAGCTCCTACAATGAGCAGTTCTTC.

The CDR3 here is CASSLKAVQETQYF. The DNA of the CDR3 is TGCGCCAGCAGCTTGAAGGCAGTACAAGAGACCCAGTACTTC. J is TRBJ2-5 and V is TRBV5-1, with D uncertain. This CDR3 comprises 14 residues. Germline V gene lookup returns CDR1 SGHRS and CDR2 YFSETQ. V shed 1 base and J shed 2 bases, with 9 bases lying between them.

The chain combines TRBV30 with TRBJ1-2, with 7 positions matching TRBD1. Germline CDR1 reads GTSNPN; CDR2 reads SVGIG (reference sequence). This CDR3 comprises 16 residues. The ends lost 3 bases at V and 4 bases at J; junction bases unmatched: 14. In DNA form, the CDR3 reads TGTGCCTGGAGCCTTGGGACAGTCGGGCTTAGCTATGGCTACACCTTC. Amino acids: CAWSLGTVGLSYGYTF.

The chain has TRBV7-9 and TRBJ2-3; 7 positions match TRBD1. CDR3 length: 15 residues. CDR1 SEHNR and CDR2 FQNEAQ come from the germline V gene (reference sequence). The J segment lost 7 bases and the V segment lost 5 bases, leaving 12 bases of the junction unmatched. The CDR3 DNA reads as TGTGCCAGCAGCCCGCCGGACAGGAGGAGGAATACGCAGTATTTT. This translates into CASSPPDRRRNTQYF.

This chain joins TRBV2 and TRBJ1-4, with 7 bases that match TRBD1. From germline, CDR1 is SNHLY and CDR2 FYNNEI. This CDR3 is 15 amino acids long. Losses at the gene ends were 5 bases for V and 3 bases for J; bases not matched to a gene: 6. In DNA, the CDR3 is TGTGCCAGCAGTTTCGAGGACAGGCCTAATGAAAAACTGTTTTTT. Residues: CASSFEDRPNEKLFF.

The count of this clonotype is one. This chain uses TRBV29-1 with TRBJ1-2; D uncertain. CDR1 is SQVTM, CDR2 ANQGSEA, per germline. Trimming shortened V by 0 bases and J by 2 bases, and 7 bases separated the two germline ends. The CDR3 extends over 13 amino acids. DNA of the CDR3: TGCAGCGTTGAAGAAGGCGTAAACTATGGCTACACCTTC. This codes for CSVEEGVNYGYTF.

V is TRBV9 and J is TRBJ2-2, with 10 nucleotides matching TRBD2. The CDR3 runs to 17 residues. J lost 2 bases, V lost 0 bases, and 4 bases had no gene match. Germline assignment: CDR1 SGDLS and CDR2 YYNGEE. Here the CDR3 DNA reads TGTGCCAGCAGCGTAGGTGGACTAGCGGATAACACCGGGGAGCTGTTTTTT. Its protein product is CASSVGGLADNTGELFF.